This T cell receptor beta chain was sequenced in a study of OX40 agonist ivuxolimab in advanced cancers. General notes on the study: Ivuxolimab was a fully human IgG2 agonistic monoclonal antibody targeting the costimulatory receptor OX40 (CD134). Peripheral TCRbeta sequencing was intended to test whether TCR sequence diversity was altered and clonal T-cell expansion was caused by ivuxolimab. Prior anti-PD-1, anti-PD-L1 or anti-CTLA-4 therapy was permitted, and checkpoint inhibitors had been received by about 36% of dose-escalation patients. In the dose-escalation cohort, about four fifths of patients were male, and the mean age was 60 years with a range of roughly 20 to 79. The monotherapy dose-escalation portion (N of about 50 patients) of the phase I ivuxolimab trial is reported in the paper. Intravenous ivuxolimab was administered to patients every 2 weeks at six dose levels: 0.01, 0.1, 0.3, 1.5, 3 and 10 mg/kg. Of the approximately 54 dose-escalation patients, hepatocellular carcinoma was present in around 20, melanoma in around 15, renal cell carcinoma in 9 and head and neck cancer in 9. Partial responses occurred in three dose-escalation patients: two with cutaneous melanoma and one with hepatocellular carcinoma. Results the study describes overall, beyond this receptor: At doses of 0.1 to 3.0 mg/kg, clonal expansion of both CD4+ and CD8+ T cells in blood was seen between baseline and week 6. In the 0.1-3.0 mg/kg groups, partial responders had among the lowest normalized peripheral clonal expansion, particularly in CD8+ T cells. Which antigens the clonally expanded peripheral T cells were specific for was not determined. After ivuxolimab, more expanded clones were found on average in CD8+ T cells than in CD4+ T cells. Low levels of normalized T-cell clonal expansion were also seen in some patients who did not respond.

Points on this clone: The clone's antigen remains unknown. Nothing much larger sits one base from this clone, and base qualities are not available.

Genomic DNA was isolated from the sorted cells so that the TCRbeta CDR3 region could be sequenced. The immunoSEQ Assay was used for sequencing of TCRbeta CDR3 regions. Sourced from immuneACCESS, this table was stored by TCRdb with only in-frame sequences that have V and J called. A share of the clones is absent; for the studies checked, an unresolved V gene accounts for under half, and the remainder has no known explanation. For this sample there are fewer than 90,000 clones; roughly 92% appear just once. In total, the top ten clones hold around 2.8% of the sample. Patients with autoimmune disease history or receiving systemic immunosuppression were excluded from the trial. Peripheral blood for TCR sequencing was drawn from every dose cohort at baseline, at cycle 4 day 1 and at cycle 7 day 1. Samples were obtained from an open-label, multicenter, first-in-human phase I dose-escalation trial of ivuxolimab. Adults with locally advanced or metastatic head and neck squamous cell, hepatocellular, melanoma or renal cell carcinoma were enrolled in the trial. Before TCR sequencing, CD4+ T cells and CD8+ T cells were sorted from peripheral blood as separate populations.

The CDR3 runs 12 residues from the cysteine to the phenylalanine. The read is trimmed to its CDR3 DNA, 36 bases read in frame from base 1. Per the germline V gene, MNHNS is the CDR1 and SASEGT is the CDR2. At the junction V is shortened by 7 bases and J by 3 bases, with 9 bases in between. The clonotype comes from an adult with an advanced solid tumor such as melanoma, head and neck, liver or kidney cancer. The rearrangement joined TRBV6-1 to TRBJ1-1; a confident D gene designation cannot be given. Specimen: CD4+ or CD8+ T cells sorted from blood, collected in a trial of the OX40 agonist ivuxolimab. The DNA sequence is given as TGTGCCAGCATTAAACACTACACTGAAGCTTTCTTT. Translated, it gives CASIKHYTEAFF.